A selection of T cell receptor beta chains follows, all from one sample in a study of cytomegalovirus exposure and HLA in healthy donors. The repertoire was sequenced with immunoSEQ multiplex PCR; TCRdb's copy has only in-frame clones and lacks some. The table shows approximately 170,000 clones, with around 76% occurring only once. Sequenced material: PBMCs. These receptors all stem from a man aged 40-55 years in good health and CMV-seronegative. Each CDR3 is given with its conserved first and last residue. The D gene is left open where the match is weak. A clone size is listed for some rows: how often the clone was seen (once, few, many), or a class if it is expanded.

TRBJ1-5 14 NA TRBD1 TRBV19 CASSGDRGYQPQHF TGTGCCAGTAGTGGGGACAGGGGTTATCAGCCCCAGCATTTT
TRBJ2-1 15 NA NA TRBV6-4 CASSDSPQGYNEQFF TGTGCCAGCAGTGACAGCCCACAGGGTTACAATGAGCAGTTCTTC
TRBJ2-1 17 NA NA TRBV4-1 CASSQAWQSPSYNEQFF TGCGCCAGCAGCCAAGCCTGGCAGTCCCCTTCCTACAATGAGCAGTTCTTC
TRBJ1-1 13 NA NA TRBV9 CASSVERFTEAFF TGTGCCAGCAGCGTAGAACGGTTTACTGAAGCTTTCTTT
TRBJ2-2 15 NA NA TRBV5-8 CASPIRAGSTGELFF TGTGCCAGCCCAATCCGAGCAGGCTCCACCGGGGAGCTGTTTTTT
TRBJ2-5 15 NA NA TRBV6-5 CASSYGAGGQETQYF TGTGCCAGCAGTTACGGGGCCGGGGGCCAAGAGACCCAGTACTTC
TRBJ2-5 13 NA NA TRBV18 CASSPAEKETQYF TGTGCCAGCTCACCAGCGGAGAAAGAGACCCAGTACTTC
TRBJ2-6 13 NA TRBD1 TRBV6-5 CASSPQGANGLTF TGTGCCAGCAGTCCGCAGGGGGCCAACGGCCTGACTTTC
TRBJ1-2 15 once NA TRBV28 CASSFTGGSGYGYTF TGTGCCAGCAGTTTTACGGGAGGGTCGGGTTATGGCTACACCTTC
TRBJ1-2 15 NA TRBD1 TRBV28 CASSLWDRDNYGYTF TGTGCCAGCAGTTTGTGGGACAGGGATAACTATGGCTACACCTTC
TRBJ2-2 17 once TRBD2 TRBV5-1 CASSLGSLAGSGGELFF TGCGCCAGCAGCTTGGGTAGTCTAGCGGGGTCCGGCGGGGAGCTGTTTTTT
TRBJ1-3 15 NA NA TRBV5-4 CASSPGGLRGNTIYF TGTGCCAGCAGCCCTGGAGGGCTCCGCGGAAACACCATATATTTT
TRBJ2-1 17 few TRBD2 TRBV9 CASSSTSGRALRNEQFF TGTGCCAGCAGCTCGACTAGCGGGAGGGCCCTCAGAAATGAGCAGTTCTTC
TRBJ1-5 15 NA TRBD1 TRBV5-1 CASSPGTGAGQPQHF TGCGCCAGCAGCCCAGGGACAGGGGCCGGGCAGCCCCAGCATTTT
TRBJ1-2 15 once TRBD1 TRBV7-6 CASSPSDRASYGYTF TGTGCCAGCAGCCCCTCGGACAGGGCCTCTTATGGCTACACCTTC
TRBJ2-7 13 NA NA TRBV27 CASSPLRSYEQYF TGTGCCAGCAGTCCCCTGCGGTCGTACGAGCAGTACTTC
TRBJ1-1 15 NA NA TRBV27 CASSPRPGMGTEAFF TGTGCCAGCAGTCCTCGTCCGGGAATGGGGACTGAAGCTTTCTTT
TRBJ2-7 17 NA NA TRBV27 CASSRRESGKPIYEQYF TGTGCCAGCAGTCGTAGGGAGTCGGGCAAACCGATCTACGAGCAGTACTTC
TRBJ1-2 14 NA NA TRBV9 CASSVGGDSYGYTF TGTGCCAGCAGCGTGGGGGGGGACTCCTATGGCTACACCTTC
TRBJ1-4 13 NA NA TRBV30 CAWKAGRDEKLFF TGTGCCTGGAAGGCAGGGAGGGATGAAAAACTGTTTTTT
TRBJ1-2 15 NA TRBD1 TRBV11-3 CASSLARDRDSGYTF TGTGCCAGCAGCTTAGCTAGGGACAGGGACAGTGGCTACACCTTC
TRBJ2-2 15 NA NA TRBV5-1 CASSSGQMNTGELFF TGCGCCAGCAGCTCCGGACAGATGAACACCGGGGAGCTGTTTTTT
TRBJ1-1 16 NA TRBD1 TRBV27 CASSLWGQGGGTEAFF TGTGCCAGCAGTTTATGGGGACAGGGAGGGGGCACTGAAGCTTTCTTT
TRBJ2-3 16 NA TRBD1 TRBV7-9 CASSPLTGGMADTQYF TGTGCCAGCAGCCCGTTGACAGGGGGGATGGCAGATACGCAGTATTTT
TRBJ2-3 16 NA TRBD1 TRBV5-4 CASSLEPAGGPDTQYF TGTGCCAGCAGCTTGGAACCGGCAGGGGGCCCAGATACGCAGTATTTT
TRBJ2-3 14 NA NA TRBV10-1 CASSQGRITDTQYF TGCGCCAGCAGTCAGGGGCGGATCACAGATACGCAGTATTTT
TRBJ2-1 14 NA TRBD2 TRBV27 CASRVAGQYNEQFF TGTGCCAGCAGAGTAGCGGGGCAATACAATGAGCAGTTCTTC
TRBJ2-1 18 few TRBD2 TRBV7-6 CASSPKPGASGLRNEQFF TGTGCCAGCAGCCCGAAACCAGGGGCTAGCGGGCTTAGGAATGAGCAGTTCTTC
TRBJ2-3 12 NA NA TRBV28 CASSLHTDTQYF TGTGCCAGCAGTTTACACACAGATACGCAGTATTTT
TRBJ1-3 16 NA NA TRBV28 CASRSIRGPSGNTIYF TGTGCCAGCAGGTCAATTCGGGGTCCCTCTGGAAACACCATATATTTT
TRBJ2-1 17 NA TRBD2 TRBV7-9 CASSPSVLAGGVNEQFF TGTGCCAGCAGCCCCAGCGTTCTAGCGGGAGGAGTCAATGAGCAGTTCTTC
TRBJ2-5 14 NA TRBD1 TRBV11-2 CASSPTGARETQYF TGTGCCAGCAGCCCGACAGGGGCGCGGGAGACCCAGTACTTC
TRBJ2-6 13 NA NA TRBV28 CASRTNGANGLTF TGTGCCAGCCGCACAAATGGGGCCAACGGCCTGACTTTC
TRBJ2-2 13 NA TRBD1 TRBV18 CASSDRVNGELFF TGTGCCAGCTCAGACAGGGTGAACGGGGAGCTGTTTTTT
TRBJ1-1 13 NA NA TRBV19 CASSPPQNTEAFF TGTGCCAGTAGTCCCCCACAGAACACTGAAGCTTTCTTT
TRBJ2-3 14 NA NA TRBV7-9 CASSFRDSTDTQYF TGTGCCAGCAGCTTCCGGGATAGCACAGATACGCAGTATTTT
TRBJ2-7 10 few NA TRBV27 CASSPSEQYF TGTGCCAGCAGCCCCTCCGAGCAGTACTTC